This T cell receptor beta chain appears in the sequencing data of a study of TET2 disruption in CD19-targeted CAR T cells (dated by TCRdb to the late 2010s). As for the study more broadly: Sample numbers were set by the original clinical trial design and sample availability, with no additional inclusion criteria.

Interpreted using the paper, the treatment or condition label stands for: autologous CTL019 cells: CD19 CAR with 4-1BB and CD3 zeta domains. TCR zeta and 4-1BB costimulatory signaling domains were built into the CD19 CAR. T cells for CTL019 manufacturing were collected from peripheral blood by means of leukapheresis. The DNeasy Blood and Tissue Kit was used to extract genomic DNA from pre-infusion T cells, peripheral blood, or sorted post-infusion T cells. On this clone itself: The antigen this receptor binds is unknown. The CDR3 end lies 3 residues beyond the end of the read and is filled in from the germline J gene.

TCR beta chain deep sequencing was performed with the immunoSEQ assay. On the study's bioinformatics: Only productive TCR beta rearrangements went into calculating clonotype frequencies. TCRdb took this table from immuneACCESS and kept in-frame rearrangements with V and J called. Such tables lack part of the clones; where checked against another copy, unresolved V genes explain under half of the gap, and the rest is unexplained. For V, J and clone size, that table is used; D and trimming come from the DNA. The table for this sample shows 25,000 to 30,000 clones. The ten largest clones represent 1.9% of the sample. V has 4 bases trimmed and J has 8 bases trimmed; junction bases matching no gene number 3. The germline V gene (reference sequence) supplies CDR1 LGHDT and CDR2 YNNKEL. The cysteine opens and the phenylalanine closes a CDR3 of 13 amino acids. The 30 bases shown cover part of the CDR3, and their frame starts at base 1.

Study-wide findings and limitations: Conclusions about the CAR T cells of the patient were based on extensive analysis of a single subject.

The source material was CD8- CAR+ T cells sorted from cultured blood T cells, sampled for CD19 CAR T cell therapy. In light of the paper, this sample's cell subset or site label describes: CD8-negative CAR-positive T cells from the infusion product. The receptor was isolated from a man between 70 and 80 years old with chronic lymphocytic leukemia. The V gene is TRBV3-1 (or the pseudogene TRBV3-2) and the J gene is TRBJ2-2; TRBD2 aligns with 8 central bases. The CDR3 here reads CASSPSGGGELFF. The covered CDR3 bases are TGTGCCAGCAGCCCCAGCGGGGGTGGGGAG.